The T cell receptor (beta chain) described here comes from a study of esophageal squamous cell carcinoma under preoperative chemotherapy. Notes on the study in general: Tumor-infiltrating lymphocytes showed no significant post-chemotherapy TCR diversity increase, unlike peripheral T cells.

The CDR3 is 15 residues long. Losses at the gene ends were 4 bases for V and 3 bases for J; bases not matched to a gene: 7. Time point described: after preoperative PTX-NDP chemotherapy. Only a few counts were recorded for this clonotype. Its antigen is not known. Using its own MiXCR run on the PCR reads, TCRdb lists one record per CDR3 protein. The sample has 32,000 or so distinct CDR3 sequences, around 49% seen once. This clonotype was sampled from a human donor with esophageal squamous cell carcinoma. The donor label of this sample is uncertain. This sample was gathered from a patient given preoperative chemotherapy. V and J are TRBV12-3 or TRBV12-4 and TRBJ2-3, with TRBD2 matching 7 bases. CDR3 region: CASSSRGSPTDTQYF. CDR3 coding DNA: TGTGCCAGCAGTTCTCGCGGGAGCCCAACAGATACGCAGTATTTT.